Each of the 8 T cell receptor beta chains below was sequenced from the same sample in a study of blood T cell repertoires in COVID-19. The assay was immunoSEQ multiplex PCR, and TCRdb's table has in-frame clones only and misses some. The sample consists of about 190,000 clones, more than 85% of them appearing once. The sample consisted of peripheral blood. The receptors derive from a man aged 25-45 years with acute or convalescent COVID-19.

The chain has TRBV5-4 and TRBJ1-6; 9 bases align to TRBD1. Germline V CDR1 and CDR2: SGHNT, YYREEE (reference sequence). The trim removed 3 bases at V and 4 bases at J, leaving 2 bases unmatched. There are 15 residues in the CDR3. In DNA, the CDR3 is TGTGCCAGCAGCTCCGGACAGGGGTATAATTCACCCCTCCACTTT. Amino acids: CASSSGQGYNSPLHF.

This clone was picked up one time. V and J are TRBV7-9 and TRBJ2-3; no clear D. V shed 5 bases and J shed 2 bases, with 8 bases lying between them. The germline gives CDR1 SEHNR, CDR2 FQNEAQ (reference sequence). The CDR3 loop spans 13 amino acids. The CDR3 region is CASSPPITDTQYF. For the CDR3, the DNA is TGTGCCAGCAGCCCCCCCATCACAGATACGCAGTATTTT.

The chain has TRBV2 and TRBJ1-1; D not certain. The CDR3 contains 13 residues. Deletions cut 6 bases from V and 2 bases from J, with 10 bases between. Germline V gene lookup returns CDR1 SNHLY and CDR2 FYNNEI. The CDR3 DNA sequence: TGTGCCAGCAGGGAGGACGGAAACACTGAAGCTTTCTTT. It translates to CASREDGNTEAFF.

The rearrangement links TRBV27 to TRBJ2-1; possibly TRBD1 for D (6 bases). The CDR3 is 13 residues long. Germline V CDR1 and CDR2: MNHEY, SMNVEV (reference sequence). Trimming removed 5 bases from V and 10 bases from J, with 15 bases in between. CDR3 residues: CASSEQGLGEQFF. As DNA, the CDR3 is TGTGCCAGCAGTGAACAGGGTTTGGGGGAGCAGTTCTTC.

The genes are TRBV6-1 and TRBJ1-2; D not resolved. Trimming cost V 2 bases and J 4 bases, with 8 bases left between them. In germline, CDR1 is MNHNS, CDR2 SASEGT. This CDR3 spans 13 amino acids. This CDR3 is CASSERGSYGYTF. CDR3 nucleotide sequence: TGTGCCAGCAGTGAACGCGGATCCTATGGCTACACCTTC.

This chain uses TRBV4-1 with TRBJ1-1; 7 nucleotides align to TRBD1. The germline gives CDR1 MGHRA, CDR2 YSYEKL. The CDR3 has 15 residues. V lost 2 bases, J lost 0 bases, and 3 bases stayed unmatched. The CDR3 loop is CASSQTDRMNTEAFF. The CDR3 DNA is TGCGCCAGCAGCCAAACGGACAGGATGAACACTGAAGCTTTCTTT.

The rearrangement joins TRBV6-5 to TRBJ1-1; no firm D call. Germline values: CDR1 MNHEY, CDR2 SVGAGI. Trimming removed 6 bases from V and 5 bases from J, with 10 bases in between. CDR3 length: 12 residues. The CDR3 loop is CASSNGRTEAFF. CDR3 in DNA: TGTGCCAGCAGCAACGGGAGGACTGAAGCTTTCTTT.

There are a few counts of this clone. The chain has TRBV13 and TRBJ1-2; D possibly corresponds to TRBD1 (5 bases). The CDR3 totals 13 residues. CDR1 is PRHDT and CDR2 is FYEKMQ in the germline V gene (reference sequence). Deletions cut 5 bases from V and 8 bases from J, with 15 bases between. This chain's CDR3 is CASSPAQGRGYTF. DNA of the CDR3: TGTGCCAGCAGCCCTGCTCAGGGTAGAGGCTACACCTTC. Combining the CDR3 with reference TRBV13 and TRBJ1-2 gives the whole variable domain AAGVIQSPRHLIKEKRETATLKCYPIPRHDTVYWYQQGPGQDPQFLISFYEKMQSDKGSIPDRFSAQQFSDYHSELNMSSLELGDSALYFCASSPAQGRGYTFGSGTRLTVV.